The T cell receptor (beta chain) described here comes from a study of blood T cell repertoires in COVID-19. Across the whole study: Whether acute or convalescent, the COVID-19 samples came from the United States, Italy and Spain. Sources were T cells, B-cell-depleted T cells, or PBMCs; the material itself was cDNA or gDNA.

Method: immunoSEQ multiplex PCR; TCRdb's copy keeps in-frame clones and lacks some. The sample shows 250,000 to 350,000 clones, 75% to 90% of them seen only once. Germline CDR1 reads SGDLS; CDR2 reads YYNGEE. The CDR3 sequence is 15 residues long. V was trimmed by 4 bases and J by 6 bases, leaving 17 bases between them. Categorization into cohorts depended on clinical history that participants reported. Either two negative PCRs, clearance, or symptom resolution qualified Cohort 3 donors as recovered. Sequenced input: PBMCs or T cells enriched from blood (not recorded which). This receptor was identified in a woman in her 30s who had recovered from COVID-19. This chain joins TRBV9 and TRBJ1-3; a weak D match, TRBD1 (5 bases). DNA of the CDR3: TGTGCCAGCAGCAGCTCAGGGAATCGCGTAAACACCATATATTTT. Its protein product is CASSSSGNRVNTIYF.